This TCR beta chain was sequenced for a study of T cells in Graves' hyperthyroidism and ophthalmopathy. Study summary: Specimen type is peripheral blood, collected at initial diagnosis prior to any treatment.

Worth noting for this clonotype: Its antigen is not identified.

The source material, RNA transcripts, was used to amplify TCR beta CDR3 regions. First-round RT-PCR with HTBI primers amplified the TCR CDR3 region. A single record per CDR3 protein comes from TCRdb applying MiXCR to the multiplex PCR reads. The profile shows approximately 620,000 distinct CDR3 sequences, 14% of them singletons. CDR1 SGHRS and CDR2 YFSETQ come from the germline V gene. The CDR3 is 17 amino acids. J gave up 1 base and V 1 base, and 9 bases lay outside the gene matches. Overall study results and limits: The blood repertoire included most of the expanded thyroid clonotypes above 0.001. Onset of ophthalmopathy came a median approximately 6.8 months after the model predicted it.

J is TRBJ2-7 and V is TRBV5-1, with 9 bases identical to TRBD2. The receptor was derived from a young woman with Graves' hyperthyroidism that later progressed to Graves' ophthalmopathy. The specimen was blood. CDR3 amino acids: CASSLMASGTQSYEQYF. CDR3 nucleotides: TGCGCCAGCAGCTTGATGGCTAGCGGGACCCAATCCTACGAGCAGTACTTC.